This T cell receptor (beta chain) was identified during a study of chemoradiotherapy in HPV16-positive cancers. Only in-frame clones appear in the TCRdb table, and some are missing; sequencing was by immunoSEQ multiplex PCR. The sample gives more than 9,000 clones, roughly 73% of which show up once; 0.94% is in the top ten. Details on this clone: The germline gene is not matched at one end of the junction; a read error may be the cause.

The sample was collected from a patient who underwent chemoradiotherapy. This sequence originates from a human donor with HPV-associated anogenital cancer.

The CDR3 bases are TGTGCCAGCAGCCCGACGGGGGCCGCAGTTCCCTTC. This encodes CASSPTGAAVPF. The rearrangement links TRBV28 to TRBJ2-7; D tentatively fits TRBD1 or TRBD2 (6 bases each). CDR3 length equals 12 residues. From germline, CDR1 is MDHEN and CDR2 SYDVKM.